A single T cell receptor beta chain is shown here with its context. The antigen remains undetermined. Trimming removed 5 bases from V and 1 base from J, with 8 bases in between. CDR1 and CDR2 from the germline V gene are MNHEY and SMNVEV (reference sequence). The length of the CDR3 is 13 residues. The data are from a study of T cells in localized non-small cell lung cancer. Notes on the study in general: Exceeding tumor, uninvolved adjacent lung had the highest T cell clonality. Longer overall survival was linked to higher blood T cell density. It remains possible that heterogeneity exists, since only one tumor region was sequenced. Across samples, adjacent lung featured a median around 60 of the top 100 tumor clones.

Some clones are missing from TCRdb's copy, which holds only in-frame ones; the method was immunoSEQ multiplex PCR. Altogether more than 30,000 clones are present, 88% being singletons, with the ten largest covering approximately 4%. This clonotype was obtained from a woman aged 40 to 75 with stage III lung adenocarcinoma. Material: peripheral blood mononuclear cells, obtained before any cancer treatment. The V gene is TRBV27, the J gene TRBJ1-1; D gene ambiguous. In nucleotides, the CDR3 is TGTGCCAGCAGTAATAACAGGAACACTGAAGCTTTCTTT. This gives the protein CASSNNRNTEAFF.